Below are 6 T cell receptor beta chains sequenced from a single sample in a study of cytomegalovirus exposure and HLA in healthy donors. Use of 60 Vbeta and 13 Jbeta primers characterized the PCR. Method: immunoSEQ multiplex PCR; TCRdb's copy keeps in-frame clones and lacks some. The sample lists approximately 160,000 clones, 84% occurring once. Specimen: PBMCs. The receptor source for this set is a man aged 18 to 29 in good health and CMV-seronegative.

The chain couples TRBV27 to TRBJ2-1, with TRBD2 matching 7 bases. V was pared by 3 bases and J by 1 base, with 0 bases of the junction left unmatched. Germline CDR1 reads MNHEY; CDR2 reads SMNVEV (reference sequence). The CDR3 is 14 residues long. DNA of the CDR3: TGTGCCAGCAGTTTGGGGGGGTCCTACAATGAGCAGTTCTTC. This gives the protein CASSLGGSYNEQFF.

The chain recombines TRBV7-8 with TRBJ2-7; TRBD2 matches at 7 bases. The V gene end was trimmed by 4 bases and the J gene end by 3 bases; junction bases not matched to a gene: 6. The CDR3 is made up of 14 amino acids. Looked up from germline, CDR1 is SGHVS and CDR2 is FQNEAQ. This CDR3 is CASSSFWTSYEQYF. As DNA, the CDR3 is TGTGCCAGCAGCTCATTCTGGACTAGCTACGAGCAGTACTTC. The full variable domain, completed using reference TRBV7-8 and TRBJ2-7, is GAGVSQSPRYKVAKRGQDVALRCDPISGHVSLFWYQQALGQGPEFLTYFQNEAQLDKSGLPSDRFFAERPEGSVSTLKIQRTQQEDSAVYLCASSSFWTSYEQYFGPGTRLTVT.

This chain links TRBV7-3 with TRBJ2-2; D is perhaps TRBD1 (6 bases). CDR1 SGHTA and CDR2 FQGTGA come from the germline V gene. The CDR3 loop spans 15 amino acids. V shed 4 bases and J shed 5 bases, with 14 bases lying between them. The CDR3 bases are TGTGCCAGCAGCTGGGGACACCCAGGTACCGGGGAGCTGTTTTTT. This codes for CASSWGHPGTGELFF.

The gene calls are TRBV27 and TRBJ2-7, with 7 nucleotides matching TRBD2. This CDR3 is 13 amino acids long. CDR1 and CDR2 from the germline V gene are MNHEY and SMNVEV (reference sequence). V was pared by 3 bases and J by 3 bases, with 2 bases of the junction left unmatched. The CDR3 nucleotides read TGTGCCAGCAGTTTGGGGACTAACTACGAGCAGTACTTC. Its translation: CASSLGTNYEQYF.

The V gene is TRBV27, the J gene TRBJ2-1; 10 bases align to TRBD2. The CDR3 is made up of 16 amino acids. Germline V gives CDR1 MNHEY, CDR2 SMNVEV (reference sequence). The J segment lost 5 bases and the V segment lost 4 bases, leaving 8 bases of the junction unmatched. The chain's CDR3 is CASSYLTSGNNNEQFF. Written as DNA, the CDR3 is TGTGCCAGCAGTTACCTCACTAGCGGGAACAACAATGAGCAGTTCTTC.

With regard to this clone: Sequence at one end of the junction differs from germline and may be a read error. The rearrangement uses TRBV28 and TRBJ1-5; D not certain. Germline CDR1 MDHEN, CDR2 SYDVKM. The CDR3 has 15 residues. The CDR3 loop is CASSLSGGSNQPQHF. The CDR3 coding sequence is TGTGCCAGCAGCTTATCGGGAGGGTCCAATCAGCCCCAGCATTTT. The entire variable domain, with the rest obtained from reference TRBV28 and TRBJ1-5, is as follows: DVKVTQSSRYLVKRTGEKVFLECVQDMDHENMFWYRQDPGLGLRLIYFSYDVKMKEKGDIPEGYSVSREKKERFSLILESASTNQTSMYLCASSLSGGSNQPQHFGDGTRLSIL.